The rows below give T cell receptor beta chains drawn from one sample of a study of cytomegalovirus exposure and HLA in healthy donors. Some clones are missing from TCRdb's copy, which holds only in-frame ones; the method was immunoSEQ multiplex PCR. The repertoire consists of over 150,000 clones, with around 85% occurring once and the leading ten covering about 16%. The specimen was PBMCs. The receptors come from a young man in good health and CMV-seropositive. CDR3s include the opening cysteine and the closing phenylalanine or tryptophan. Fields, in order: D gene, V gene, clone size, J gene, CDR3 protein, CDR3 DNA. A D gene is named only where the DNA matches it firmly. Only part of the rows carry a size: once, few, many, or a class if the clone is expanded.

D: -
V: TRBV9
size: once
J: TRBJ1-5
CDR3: CASSATGFSNQPQHF
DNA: TGTGCCAGCAGCGCGACAGGTTTCAGCAATCAGCCCCAGCATTTT

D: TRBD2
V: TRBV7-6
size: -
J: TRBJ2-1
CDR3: CASSPTSGAYNEQFF
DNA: TGTGCCAGCAGCCCAACTAGCGGGGCGTACAATGAGCAGTTCTTC

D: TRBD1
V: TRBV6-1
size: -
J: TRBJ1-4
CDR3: CASSEGDRWGNEKLFF
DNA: TGTGCCAGCAGTGAAGGGGACAGGTGGGGTAATGAAAAACTGTTTTTT

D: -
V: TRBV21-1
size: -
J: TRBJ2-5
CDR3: CASSFTKGETQYF
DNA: TGTGCCAGCAGCTTTACCAAGGGGGAGACCCAGTACTTC

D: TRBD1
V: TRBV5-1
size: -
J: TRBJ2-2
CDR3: CASSRDRGPYTGELFF
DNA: TGCGCCAGCAGCAGAGACAGGGGGCCGTACACCGGGGAGCTGTTTTTT

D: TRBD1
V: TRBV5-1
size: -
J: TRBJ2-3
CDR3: CASSQDRGQITDTQYF
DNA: TGCGCCAGCAGCCAGGACAGGGGCCAAATCACAGATACGCAGTATTTT

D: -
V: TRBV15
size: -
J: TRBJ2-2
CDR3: CATSREKNQRRELFF
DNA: TGTGCCACCAGCAGAGAGAAGAATCAGAGGCGGGAGCTGTTTTTT

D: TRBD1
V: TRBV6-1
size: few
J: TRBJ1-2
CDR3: CASSVTTGVYGYTF
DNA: TGTGCCAGCAGTGTCACGACAGGGGTGTATGGCTACACCTTC

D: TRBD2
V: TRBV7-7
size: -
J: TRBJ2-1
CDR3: CASSLASGGGNEQFF
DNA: TGTGCTAGCAGCTTAGCTAGCGGGGGGGGTAATGAGCAGTTCTTC

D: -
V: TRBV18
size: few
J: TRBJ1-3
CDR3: CASSPEGGSGNTIYF
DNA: TGTGCCAGCTCACCAGAGGGCGGCTCTGGAAACACCATATATTTT

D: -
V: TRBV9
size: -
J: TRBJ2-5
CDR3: CASSVVPGSETQYF
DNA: TGTGCCAGCAGCGTAGTCCCGGGATCCGAGACCCAGTACTTC

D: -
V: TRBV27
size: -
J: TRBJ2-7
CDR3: CASSFRGPYEQYF
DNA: TGTGCCAGCAGTTTTAGGGGTCCCTACGAGCAGTACTTC

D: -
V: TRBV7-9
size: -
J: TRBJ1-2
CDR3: CASSLDEGLHGYTF
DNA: TGTGCCAGCAGCTTAGATGAGGGACTCCATGGCTACACCTTC

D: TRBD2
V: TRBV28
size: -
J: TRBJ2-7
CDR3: CASSRGLAGYEQYF
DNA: TGTGCCAGCAGCCGGGGACTAGCGGGCTACGAGCAGTACTTC

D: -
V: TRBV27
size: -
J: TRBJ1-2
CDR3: CASSLGPTYGYTF
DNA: TGTGCCAGCAGTCTTGGGCCCACCTATGGCTACACCTTC

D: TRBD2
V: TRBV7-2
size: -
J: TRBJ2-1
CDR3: CASSGGGAAVYEQFF
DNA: TGTGCCAGCAGCGGCGGGGGGGCTGCAGTCTATGAGCAGTTCTTC

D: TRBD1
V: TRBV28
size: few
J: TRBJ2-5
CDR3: CASSPGGETQYF
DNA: TGTGCCAGCAGTCCAGGGGGTGAGACCCAGTACTTC

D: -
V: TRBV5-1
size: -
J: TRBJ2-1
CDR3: CASRGLPFYNEQFF
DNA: TGCGCCAGCAGGGGGCTGCCCTTCTACAATGAGCAGTTCTTC

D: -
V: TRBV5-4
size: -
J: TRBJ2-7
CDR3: CASSLGTREYEQYF
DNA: TGTGCCAGCAGCTTGGGAACTAGGGAGTACGAGCAGTACTTC

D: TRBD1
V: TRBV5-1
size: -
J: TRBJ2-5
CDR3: CASSLVTGQEETQYF
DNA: TGCGCCAGCAGCTTGGTCACGGGACAGGAAGAGACCCAGTACTTC

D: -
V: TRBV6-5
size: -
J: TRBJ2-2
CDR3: CASRSSGELFF
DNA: TGTGCCAGCAGGTCGTCCGGGGAGCTGTTTTTT

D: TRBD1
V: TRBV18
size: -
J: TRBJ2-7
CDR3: CASSPAGQGAGEQYF
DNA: TGTGCCAGCTCACCCGCAGGACAGGGGGCAGGGGAGCAGTACTTC

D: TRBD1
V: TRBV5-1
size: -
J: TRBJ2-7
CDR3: CASSVTGGVFEQYF
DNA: TGCGCCAGCAGCGTAACAGGGGGCGTCTTCGAGCAGTACTTC

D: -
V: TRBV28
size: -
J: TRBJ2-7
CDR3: CASRVLGEQYF
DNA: TGTGCCAGCAGGGTGCTCGGCGAGCAGTACTTC

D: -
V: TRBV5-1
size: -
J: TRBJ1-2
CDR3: CASSLAGGADYGYTF
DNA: TGCGCCAGCAGCTTGGCGGGGGGCGCTGACTATGGCTACACCTTC

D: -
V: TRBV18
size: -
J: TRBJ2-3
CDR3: CASSTISTDTQYF
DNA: TGTGCCAGCTCCACTATTAGCACAGATACGCAGTATTTT

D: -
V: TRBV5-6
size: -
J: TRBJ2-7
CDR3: CASSLQWLYEQYF
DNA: TGTGCCAGCAGCTTGCAGTGGCTCTACGAGCAGTACTTC

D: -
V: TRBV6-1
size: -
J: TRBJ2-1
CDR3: CASSGTGSPAYNEQFF
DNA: TGTGCCAGCAGTGGCACCGGGTCTCCGGCCTACAATGAGCAGTTCTTC

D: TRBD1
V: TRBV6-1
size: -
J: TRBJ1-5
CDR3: CASSGDRLGQPQHF
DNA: TGTGCCAGCAGCGGGGACAGGTTGGGGCAGCCCCAGCATTTT

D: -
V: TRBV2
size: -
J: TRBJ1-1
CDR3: CASSLRGGPNTEAFF
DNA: TGTGCCAGCAGTTTGAGGGGGGGACCAAACACTGAAGCTTTCTTT

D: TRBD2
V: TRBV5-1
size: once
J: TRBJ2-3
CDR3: CASSAAGFTDTQYF
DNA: TGCGCCAGCAGCGCAGCGGGATTCACAGATACGCAGTATTTT

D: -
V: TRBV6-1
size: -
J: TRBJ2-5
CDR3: CASREETQYF
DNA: TGTGCCAGCCGGGAGGAGACCCAGTACTTC

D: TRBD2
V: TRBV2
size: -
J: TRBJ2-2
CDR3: CASSGGANTGELFF
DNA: TGTGCCAGTAGCGGGGGCGCGAACACCGGGGAGCTGTTTTTT